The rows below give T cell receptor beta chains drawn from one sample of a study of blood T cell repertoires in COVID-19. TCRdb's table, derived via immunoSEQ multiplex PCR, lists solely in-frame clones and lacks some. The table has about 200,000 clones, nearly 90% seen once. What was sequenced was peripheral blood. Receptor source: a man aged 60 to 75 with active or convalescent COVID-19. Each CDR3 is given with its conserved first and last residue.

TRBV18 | CASSPRGDTQYF
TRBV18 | CASSPSGRDSPLHF
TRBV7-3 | CASRIRDRVLGSAISPLHF
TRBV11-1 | CASSLRDNGRELFF
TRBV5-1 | CASSLEQVGYTF
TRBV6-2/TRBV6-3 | CASSYSSGGAHGQYF
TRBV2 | CASSEQGQGTGKLFF
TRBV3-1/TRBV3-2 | CASSPDPEVTYEQYF
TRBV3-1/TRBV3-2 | CASSQAKGEAFF
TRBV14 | CASSPVGTGELFF
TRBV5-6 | CASSLQGVGTNFYEQYF
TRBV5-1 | CASSSGDSLGNSPLHF
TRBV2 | CASSARDRGGADTQYF
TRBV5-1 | CASSFGRGNTEAFF
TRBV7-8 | CASSPGVTSSYNEQFF
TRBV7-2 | CASSLVASGPDTQYF
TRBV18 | CASSSVKNTEAFF
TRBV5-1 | CASSLQGSAGTEAFF
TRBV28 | CASSSGGRFTEAFF
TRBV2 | CASGRGARQPQHF
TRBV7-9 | CASSLAGTPGYGYTF
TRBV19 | CASNGGGLYSTDTQYF
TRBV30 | CAWSANRANIPGELFF
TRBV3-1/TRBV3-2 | CASSPAGTLSYEQYF
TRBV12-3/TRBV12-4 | CASSLNLYTEAFF
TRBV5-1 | CASRRGAVTSTDTQYF
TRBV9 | CASRQGTGNTGELFF
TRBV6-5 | CASSLPGGTGTEAFF
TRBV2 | CASRFGQVLQPQHF
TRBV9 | CASSVTGTGNSPLHF
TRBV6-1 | CASSELATPHYGYTF
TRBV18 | CASSSQGADTQYF
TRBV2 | CASEIWGRGSGELFF
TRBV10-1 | CASSEHRGPHSPLHF
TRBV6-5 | CASSPRGSNQPQHF
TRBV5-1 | CASSLALAGGHEQFF
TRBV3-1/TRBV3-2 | CASSQTRGLQYF
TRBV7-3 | CASSFPSGGFHTQYF
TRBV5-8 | CASSSGRYSSVGYNEQFF
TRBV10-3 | CAIRGQGVEYGYTF
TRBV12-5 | CASGLARSPLHF
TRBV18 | CASSPGAGTSGYTF
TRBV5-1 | CASSLEAGSSYNEQFF
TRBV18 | CASSPGQVLRNQPQHF
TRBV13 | CASSLGWQYQPQHF
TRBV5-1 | CASRLGLAGAQGEQYF
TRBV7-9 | CASSLGESPGYTF
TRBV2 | CATSRGTNEKLFF
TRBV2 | CASSETGYGNTIYF
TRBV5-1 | CASSLWGLAGSSYEQYF
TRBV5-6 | CASSLEGANTGELFF
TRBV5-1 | CASSSSAGSYGYTF
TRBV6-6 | CASSPDTGAGGYYSTEAFF
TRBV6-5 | CASSTQQGTGELFF
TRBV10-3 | CAAKTGGGGSGELFF
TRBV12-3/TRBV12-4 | CASSLSEEDTIYF
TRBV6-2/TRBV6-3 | CASSYSGRTQYF
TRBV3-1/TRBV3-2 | CASSQLAGSLGTQYF
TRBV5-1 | CASSSGTSGDTDTQYF
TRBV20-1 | CSAVDRYGYTF